The clone carrying this T cell receptor beta chain was counted a few times. Its target is not known. 5'RACE template switching added a universal primer site and UMIs to TCR cDNA. A single record per CDR3 protein comes from TCRdb applying MiXCR to the 5' RACE reads. The sample records roughly 330,000 distinct CDR3 sequences, around 3.9% being singletons. These data come from a study of T cells after yellow fever vaccination. The CDR3 covers 14 residues. The germline V gene has CDR1 SGHAT and CDR2 FQNNGV. Trimming took off 5 bases at V and 4 bases at J, with 13 bases between the two ends. General study findings and limits: Researchers noted that a small share of clonotypes showed up in both CD4 and CD8 compartments. Post-booster repertoires again held most primary-vaccination clones (roughly 95% CD4, around 90% CD8).

This rearrangement joins TRBV11-2 to TRBJ2-3; D remains ambiguous. Sequencing used PBMCs, obtained 5 days after the yellow fever booster vaccination. The clonotype originates from a man aged 18-30 years who received the YFV17D yellow fever vaccine. The CDR3 region has the DNA TGTGCCAGCAGCATAGGGATTTTGGCAGATACGCAGTATTTT. It translates to CASSIGILADTQYF.